This TCR beta chain was identified during a study of T cells in Graves' hyperthyroidism and ophthalmopathy (dated by TCRdb to the late 2010s). As for the study more broadly: Peripheral blood was sampled at the time of initial diagnosis, prior to any treatment. The paper describes TCR Vbeta CDR3 sequencing of 140 or so peripheral blood samples, made up of roughly 40 ophthalmopathy patients, over 70 hyperthyroidism patients and 17 progressor patients. For training and testing, the 100 or so patients in the discovery cohort were randomly divided in a 7:3 ratio. To identify TCR V-J signatures that set the groups apart, the researchers used a discovery cohort of 100 patients, made up of 40 to 45 with Graves' ophthalmopathy and some 58 with stable Graves' hyperthyroidism. Following sampling, methimazole starting at 30 mg daily was given to hyperthyroidism patients, and high-dose intravenous methylprednisolone was given to ophthalmopathy patients. Prospective prediction of ophthalmopathy was tested in an independent validation cohort of fewer than 20 hyperthyroidism patients and 17 patients who later progressed to ophthalmopathy. The study also compared thyroid tissue and blood T-cell repertoires from five or six Graves' hyperthyroidism patients. The research as a whole found: In validation, progression to ophthalmopathy was predicted by the model with about 70% sensitivity and 72.22% specificity, a median of about 6.8 months before onset. No statistical method was used to fix the sample size in advance, and group allocation was not hidden from the investigators. Most expanded thyroid clonotypes (frequency above 0.001) were also detected in blood, a finding suggesting that blood repertoires may reflect thyroid immune responses. A model built on a 13 V-J signature distinguished ophthalmopathy from stable hyperthyroidism, reaching 85% to 90% sensitivity and approximately 83% specificity in cross-validation and 80%/75% in testing.

In the ophthalmopathy patients, disease was moderately to severely active, with a Clinical Activity Score of 3 or more, a NOSPECS grade of 4 or more, and a duration of less than 3 months. Patients with uncontrolled infections, other autoimmune diseases, pregnancy or lactation were excluded. Diagnoses relied on clinical symptoms, serum thyroxine and TRAb, thyroid ultrasound and orbital computed tomography. PBMCs were separated from 10 ml of fresh peripheral blood using Ficoll-Paque density gradient centrifugation. Total RNA was extracted using Trizol reagent, and RNA quality was assessed on an Agilent 2100 Bioanalyzer. Amplification of TCR beta CDR3 regions was carried out from RNA transcripts. The first round of RT-PCR for the TCR CDR3 was performed with the HTBI primer set and the Qiagen OneStep RT-PCR kit. The libraries were constructed in a second round of multiplex PCR and then size-selected and purified. The libraries were sequenced on an Illumina HiSeq2000 using paired-end 100 bp reads. The study's own analysis went as follows. SOAPnuke was used to process the raw data, removing reads that contained adapters or uncalled bases, had a mean Phred below 15, or lacked an exact match to the constant primer or identifier. High-quality paired reads were merged with COPE v1.2.5, and unique nucleotide sequences were defined as clonotypes. MiTCR v1.1 was used to align the clonotypes against IMGT TRBV, TRBD and TRBJ reference segments. Analysis was restricted to V-J combinations with a frequency above 0.0001, which covered roughly 99% of repertoires. The TCS score was defined as F50 (clonal expansion) divided by E x V (chaos), with BLOSUM62-based TCRdist calculated between CDR3 peptides within each V-J. Welch's t-statistics and random forest reduced several hundred V-J features to 10 to 15, which were used in a naive Bayes classifier (R e1071). TCRdb reran the public reads through fastp at Q25 and MiXCR, keeping productive beta chains. Rows are unified per CDR3 protein, each entry keeping the most common DNA and genes. TCRdb's processing, not the authors' own work, is the source of the V and J calls. In all, the sample holds fewer than 350,000 distinct CDR3 sequences, and around 20% of those were seen once. Roughly 39% of the sample comes from the top ten.

Sequences MNHEY (CDR1) and SMNVEV (CDR2) are obtained from the germline V gene (reference sequence). The CDR3, from cysteine to phenylalanine, totals 15 residues. The CDR3 DNA has 45 bases and is translated from base 1. V lost 2 bases and J lost 3 bases, and the count of bases not matched to a germline gene is 5. This clonotype was seen many times. The antigen it recognizes is unknown. Base qualities are not at hand, and no much larger clone is one base apart. The sequence was collected from a man between 45 and 60 years old with Graves' ophthalmopathy. The sequencing input was blood. The sequence links TRBV27 to TRBJ2-7; TRBD2 fits 9 bases in the junction. The nucleotides are TGTGCCAGCAGTTTAGGTAGCGGGAGAGTCTACGAGCAGTACTTC. Translation gives CASSLGSGRVYEQYF.